This entry features one T cell receptor (beta chain) sequence. Its antigen is currently unknown. The V gene lost 4 bases and the J gene lost 4 bases, with 17 bases spanning the gap. Germline V gives CDR1 SGDLS, CDR2 YYNGEE. This CDR3 is 15 amino acids long. TCRdb re-called the RT-PCR reads through MiXCR, storing one row per CDR3 protein. The data contain some 640,000 distinct CDR3 sequences, about 15% of them singletons. This specimen comes from a study of response to subunit inactivated influenza vaccine. Study-level findings and limits: After each seasonal influenza vaccination, few new T cells are recruited, the authors suggested.

The rearrangement links TRBV9 to TRBJ1-2; no definite D call. This TCR was recovered from a man aged 50 to 59 who received an inactivated influenza vaccine. The sample here was PBMCs from blood, taken around two weeks before vaccination. The CDR3 sequence: CASSKSGGSGYGYTF. The CDR3 DNA reads as TGTGCCAGCAGCAAATCGGGAGGTTCGGGCTATGGCTACACCTTC. Full variable domain (missing parts from reference TRBV9 and TRBJ1-2): DSGVTQTPKHLITATGQRVTLRCSPRSGDLSVYWYQQSLDQGLQFLIQYYNGEERAKGNILERFSAQQFPDLHSELNLSSLELGDSALYFCASSKSGGSGYGYTFGSGTRLTVV.